Following are 26 T cell receptor beta chains from one sample sequenced in a study of blood T cell repertoires in COVID-19 (TCRdb year 2020). Library method: the immunoSEQ multiplex PCR assay. Drawn from immuneACCESS, this table holds only the in-frame rearrangements with V and J called that TCRdb kept. Clones are partly lost; checked studies trace under half to an unresolved V gene and leave the rest unexplained. This sample comprises around 150,000 clones, just over 85% of them detected only once. The top ten constitute roughly 8% of the sample. Specimen: peripheral blood. These receptors all come from a man aged 55 to 70 with acute or convalescent COVID-19.

This clone was detected only a few times. V and J are TRBV4-1 and TRBJ1-5; D is ambiguous. The germline V and J ends were trimmed by 4 bases and 6 bases, with 10 bases remaining between them. Germline CDR1 and CDR2: MGHRA and YSYEKL. This CDR3 spans 13 amino acids. The CDR3 DNA reads as TGCGCCAGCAGCCCGTCCGAGGGTCAGCCCCAGCATTTT. It encodes CASSPSEGQPQHF.

The gene calls are TRBV29-1 and TRBJ1-2; 8 bases are a match to TRBD1. Germline trimming cut 7 bases from V and 2 bases from J; bases unmatched to any gene: 6. This CDR3 has 13 amino acids. Germline lookup yields CDR1 SQVTM and CDR2 ANQGSEA. For the CDR3, the DNA is TGCAGCGCTGGACAGGGAACGAACTATGGCTACACCTTC. It encodes CSAGQGTNYGYTF.

CDR3 residues: CASSSGLDVSYNEQFF. The CDR3 DNA reads TGTGCCAGCAGCTCCGGACTAGACGTCAGCTACAATGAGCAGTTCTTC. V gene TRBV2 combines with J gene TRBJ2-1; 7 bases match TRBD2. Germline V gives CDR1 SNHLY, CDR2 FYNNEI. The CDR3 spans 16 residues. V lost 6 bases, J lost 3 bases, and 11 bases stayed unmatched.

The chain carries TRBV6-5 and TRBJ1-1; possible D gene TRBD1, 5 bases. The germline V gene has CDR1 MNHEY and CDR2 SVGAGI. The CDR3 contains 13 residues. V was shortened by 6 bases and J by 4 bases, with 12 bases between the two germline ends. The CDR3 reads CASRTPGGTEAFF. In DNA form, the CDR3 reads TGTGCCAGCAGGACTCCGGGGGGCACTGAAGCTTTCTTT.

This rearrangement joins TRBV2 to TRBJ1-4; tentative D call: TRBD1 (5 bases). This CDR3 is 14 amino acids long. Germline V CDR1 and CDR2: SNHLY, FYNNEI. Deletions cut 6 bases from V and 5 bases from J, with 13 bases between. CDR3 in DNA: TGTGCCAGCAGGGACACTGCTAGGAATGAAAAACTGTTTTTT. Protein: CASRDTARNEKLFF.

Only one count was recorded for this clone. The chain carries TRBV19 and TRBJ1-5; D gene ambiguous. The ends were cut back, 7 bases at V and 5 bases at J, with 18 bases in the middle. This CDR3 has 15 amino acids. CDR1 LNHDA and CDR2 SQIVND come from the germline V gene (reference sequence). The CDR3 sequence: CASTDLVGGYQPQHF. DNA for the CDR3: TGTGCCAGTACCGACCTGGTAGGCGGGTATCAGCCCCAGCATTTT.

This chain uses TRBV6-5 with TRBJ1-5; TRBD1 might be the D (6 bases). This CDR3 has 12 amino acids. From germline, CDR1 is MNHEY and CDR2 SVGAGI. V lost 9 bases to trimming and J lost 6 bases, with 12 bases between them. CDR3 residues: CASGKTGQPQHF. CDR3 nucleotide sequence: TGTGCCAGTGGCAAGACAGGTCAGCCCCAGCATTTT.

V gene TRBV5-1 combines with J gene TRBJ2-1, with no clear D. The V end was cut by 0 bases, the J end by 5 bases, with 9 bases between. Germline CDR1 SGHRS, CDR2 YFSETQ. This CDR3 has 14 amino acids. CDR3 DNA: TGCGCCAGCAGCTTGGGTGACATAAACAATGAGCAGTTCTTC. Protein: CASSLGDINNEQFF.

The count of this clone is one. The genes are TRBV18 and TRBJ1-1; D not certain. CDR3 length: 15 amino acids. V shed 2 bases and J shed 5 bases, with 15 bases lying between them. Germline V gene lookup returns CDR1 KGHSH and CDR2 LQKENI. The CDR3 loop is CASSPNGVPGTEAFF. CDR3 nucleotides: TGTGCCAGCTCACCAAATGGGGTGCCGGGGACTGAAGCTTTCTTT.

The chain carries TRBV10-2 and TRBJ2-3; D is possibly TRBD2 (5 bases). CDR3 length equals 14 residues. Germline CDR1 and CDR2: WSHSY and SAAADI. V dropped 8 bases and J dropped 4 bases, with 16 bases sitting between them. This CDR3 is CASLPSLVADTQYF. The CDR3 region has the DNA TGCGCCAGCCTACCATCACTAGTCGCAGATACGCAGTATTTT.

The chain links TRBV13 to TRBJ1-6, with D perhaps TRBD1 (5 bases). The germline V gene has CDR1 PRHDT and CDR2 FYEKMQ (reference sequence). The CDR3 sequence is 14 residues long. Trimming stripped 0 bases from V and 12 bases from J, with 12 bases between. CDR3 sequence reads: CASSLGRLQEPLHF. Here the CDR3 DNA reads TGTGCCAGCAGCTTAGGCCGCCTACAGGAACCCCTCCACTTT.

This clone has only one observation. V and J are TRBV18 and TRBJ2-3; tentative D call: TRBD2 (5 bases). Trimming shortened V by 2 bases and J by 3 bases, and 12 bases separated the two germline ends. This CDR3 spans 15 amino acids. In germline, CDR1 is KGHSH, CDR2 LQKENI. DNA for the CDR3: TGTGCCAGCTCACCAGACGGGATCGGGACAGATACGCAGTATTTT. This translates into CASSPDGIGTDTQYF.

Written as DNA, the CDR3 is TGTGCCAGCGGGACAGGGAGAAACACCATATATTTT. Protein: CASGTGRNTIYF. The chain has TRBV28 and TRBJ1-3, with TRBD1 matching over 9 bases. Germline assignment: CDR1 MDHEN and CDR2 SYDVKM. The CDR3 is 12 amino acids. The ends lost 8 bases at V and 5 bases at J; junction bases unmatched: 1.

This clone showed up just a few times. J is TRBJ2-7 and V is TRBV7-9; 9 bases align to TRBD1. The CDR3 sequence is 14 residues long. Germline assignment: CDR1 SEHNR and CDR2 FQNEAQ (reference sequence). J gave up 1 base and V 8 bases, and 6 bases lay outside the gene matches. CDR3 sequence: CASADGQGSYEQYF. CDR3 coding DNA: TGTGCCAGCGCTGACGGACAGGGGTCCTACGAGCAGTACTTC.

V gene TRBV19 combines with J gene TRBJ1-5; D is unclear. Trimming cost V 5 bases and J 5 bases, with 10 bases left between them. The germline gives CDR1 LNHDA, CDR2 SQIVND (reference sequence). CDR3 length: 13 residues. The CDR3 bases are TGTGCCAGTAGTCGAGAGGGCTATCAGCCCCAGCATTTT. Protein product: CASSREGYQPQHF.

The V call is TRBV6-5, the J call TRBJ1-1; D is possibly TRBD1 (5 bases). This CDR3 is 11 amino acids long. V was pared by 6 bases and J by 6 bases, with 8 bases between. CDR1 is MNHEY, CDR2 SVGAGI, per germline. The CDR3 DNA follows: TGTGCCAGCAGGGAGACAGCTGAAGCTTTCTTT. This encodes CASRETAEAFF.

V and J are TRBV20-1 and TRBJ2-1, with 7 nucleotides matching TRBD1. In germline, CDR1 is DFQATT, CDR2 SNEGSKA (reference sequence). V lost 3 bases to trimming and J lost 5 bases; unmatched junction nucleotides: 13. The CDR3 is 16 amino acids. CDR3 in amino acids: CSASPLTGLRNNEQFF. CDR3 sequence (DNA): TGCAGTGCTAGTCCCCTGACAGGGCTCAGGAACAATGAGCAGTTCTTC.

The chain joins TRBV3-1 (or the pseudogene TRBV3-2) to TRBJ1-4; D may be TRBD1 (6 bases). From germline, CDR1 is LGHDT and CDR2 YNNKEL (reference sequence). CDR3 size: 12 residues. Trimming pared 5 bases from V and 7 bases from J, leaving 8 bases between. CDR3 nucleotides: TGTGCCAGCAGCGCCAGGGGTGAAAAACTGTTTTTT. Translated, it gives CASSARGEKLFF.

This sequence joins TRBV6-5 and TRBJ1-2, with TRBD1 matching over 9 bases. Per the germline V gene, CDR1 is MNHEY and CDR2 is SVGAGI. This CDR3 is 13 amino acids long. V dropped 10 bases and J dropped 3; count of bases not matched to a gene: 6. The CDR3 region has the DNA TGTGCCACTTCGACAGGGGGTTACTATGGCTACACCTTC. Translating it yields CATSTGGYYGYTF.

V and J are TRBV13 and TRBJ2-1; maybe TRBD2 (6 bases). The V end was cut by 5 bases, the J end by 8 bases, with 10 bases between. The CDR3 sequence is 12 residues long. Germline-derived CDR1 and CDR2 are PRHDT and FYEKMQ (reference sequence). CDR3 loop: CASSAEGDEQFF. In nucleotides, the CDR3 is TGTGCCAGCAGCGCGGAGGGTGATGAGCAGTTCTTC.

This chain connects TRBV28 to TRBJ1-5, with 7 nucleotides matching TRBD1. V lost 5 bases, J lost 2 bases, and 15 bases stayed unmatched. This CDR3 spans 18 amino acids. From germline, CDR1 is MDHEN and CDR2 SYDVKM. This chain's CDR3 is CASSRRDRGLMGNQPQHF. The DNA of the CDR3 is TGTGCCAGCAGTCGCCGGGACAGAGGATTAATGGGCAATCAGCCCCAGCATTTT.

In this sample, this clone turned up once. V usage is TRBV28 and J usage is TRBJ1-2, with TRBD1 matching 10 bases. With V trimmed by 7 bases and J by 6 bases, 11 bases remained unmatched. The CDR3 has 15 residues. CDR1 is MDHEN, CDR2 SYDVKM, per germline. CDR3 in amino acids: CASTYSGQGTNGYTF. The CDR3 DNA reads TGTGCCAGCACTTACTCGGGACAGGGGACTAATGGCTACACCTTC.

The genes are TRBV19 and TRBJ2-7, with 7 nucleotides matching TRBD1. This CDR3 comprises 13 residues. CDR1 and CDR2 (germline): LNHDA, SQIVND (reference sequence). The V and J ends lost 4 bases and 2 bases, in that order; junction bases with no gene match: 2. The CDR3 DNA is TGTGCCAGTAGTAGACAGGGCCCCTACGAGCAGTACTTC. Translation: CASSRQGPYEQYF.

The CDR3 nucleotides read TGTGCCATCACCGACGGGGGGCTGGCTCAGGTTTACGAGCAGTACTTC. Protein sequence: CAITDGGLAQVYEQYF. The rearrangement links TRBV10-3 to TRBJ2-7, with TRBD2 as a possible D gene (7 bases). The V end was cut by 7 bases, the J end by 4 bases, with 23 bases between. This CDR3 is 16 amino acids long. Germline-derived CDR1 and CDR2 are ENHRY and SYGVKD.

This rearrangement joins TRBV5-8 to TRBJ2-6, with D perhaps TRBD1 (5 bases). Germline loops: CDR1 SGHTS, CDR2 YDEGEE. This CDR3 has 17 residues. Trimming removed 0 bases from V and 0 bases from J, with 10 bases in between. This CDR3 is CASSLVLDSSGANVLTF. Written as DNA, the CDR3 is TGTGCCAGCAGCTTGGTCCTAGACAGCTCTGGGGCCAACGTCCTGACTTTC.

The chain links TRBV30 to TRBJ1-1; a weak D match, TRBD1 (5 bases). The germline V gene has CDR1 GTSNPN and CDR2 SVGIG (reference sequence). The CDR3 covers 14 residues. Trimming pared 1 base from V and 5 bases from J, leaving 14 bases between. The CDR3 bases are TGTGCCTGGAGTGGTCGGGACTACGAGACTGAAGCTTTCTTT. Encoded protein: CAWSGRDYETEAFF.